These T cell receptor beta chains were read from a single sample in a study of identical twins. Using its own MiXCR run on the 5' RACE reads, TCRdb lists one record per CDR3 protein. This table holds 1,800,000 or so distinct CDR3 sequences, roughly a third found once. The specimen sequenced was cord blood. The receptor source for this set is a newborn girl in good health. CDR3s include the opening cysteine and the closing phenylalanine or tryptophan. Fields, in order: clone size, J gene, V gene, D gene, CDR3 protein. D genes are given only for firm matches. Part of the rows lack a size; the others show once, few, many or a class for expanded clones.

few | TRBJ1-1 | TRBV12-3/TRBV12-4 | . | CASSPGLQVGTEAFF
. | TRBJ2-6 | TRBV15 | . | CATSRERAGANVLTF
. | TRBJ2-7 | TRBV28 | TRBD1 | CASSDRAGYEQYF
. | TRBJ2-1 | TRBV6-7 | . | CASSSTSYRGSYNEQFF
many | TRBJ2-4 | TRBV14 | . | CASSQAGENIQYF
. | TRBJ2-1 | TRBV14 | TRBD1 | CASSQDWGQVYNEQFF
few | TRBJ2-1 | TRBV12-5 | . | CASGFSRSNEQFF
few | TRBJ2-1 | TRBV4-1 | TRBD2 | CASSQKRERHEQFF
. | TRBJ1-5 | TRBV15 | . | CATSSPARVAYLPQHF
few | TRBJ2-1 | TRBV12-3/TRBV12-4 | . | CASRLNYNEQFF
. | TRBJ1-6 | TRBV20-1 | . | CSAYPSSYNSPLHF
. | TRBJ2-1 | TRBV29-1 | . | CSARGRNWNEQFF
. | TRBJ2-5 | TRBV7-9 | TRBD1 | CASSLVQGAETQYF
few | TRBJ1-2 | TRBV21-1 | . | CASSKATGYGYTF